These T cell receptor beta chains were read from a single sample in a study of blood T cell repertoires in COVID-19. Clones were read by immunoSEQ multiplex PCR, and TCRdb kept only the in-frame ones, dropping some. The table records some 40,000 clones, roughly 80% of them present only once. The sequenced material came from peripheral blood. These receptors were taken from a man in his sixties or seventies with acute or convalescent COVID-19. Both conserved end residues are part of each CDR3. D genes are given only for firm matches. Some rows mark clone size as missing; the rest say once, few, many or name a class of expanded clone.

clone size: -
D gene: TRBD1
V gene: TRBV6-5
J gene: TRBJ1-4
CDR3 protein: CASSFDRAYEKLFF
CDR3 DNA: TGTGCCAGCAGTTTCGACAGGGCCTATGAAAAACTGTTTTTT

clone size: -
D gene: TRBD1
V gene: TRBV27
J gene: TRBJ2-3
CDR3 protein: CASSYRGFTDTQYF
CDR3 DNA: TGTGCCAGCAGCTACAGGGGTTTCACAGATACGCAGTATTTT

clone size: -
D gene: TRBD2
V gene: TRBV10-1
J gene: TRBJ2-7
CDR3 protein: CASSEAVGGSYEQYF
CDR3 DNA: TGCGCCAGCAGTGAGGCGGTCGGGGGGAGCTACGAGCAGTACTTC

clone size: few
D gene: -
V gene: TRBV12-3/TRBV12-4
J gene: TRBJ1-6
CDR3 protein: CASSFNFSPLHF
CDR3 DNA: TGTGCCAGCAGTTTTAATTTTTCACCCCTCCACTTT

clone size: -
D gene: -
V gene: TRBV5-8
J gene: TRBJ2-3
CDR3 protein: CASSLGQTTDTQYF
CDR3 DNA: TGTGCCAGCAGCTTGGGGCAGACAACAGATACGCAGTATTTT

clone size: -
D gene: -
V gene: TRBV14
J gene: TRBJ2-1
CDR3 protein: CASSQEQGNEQFF
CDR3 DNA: TGTGCCAGCAGCCAAGAGCAGGGCAATGAGCAGTTCTTC

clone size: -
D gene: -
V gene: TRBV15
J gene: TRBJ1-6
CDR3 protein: CATSRREDYNSPLHF
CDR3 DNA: TGTGCCACCAGCAGAAGGGAGGATTATAATTCACCCCTCCACTTT

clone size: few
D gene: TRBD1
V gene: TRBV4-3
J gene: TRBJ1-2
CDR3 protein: CASSQWAASGGGYTF
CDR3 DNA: TGCGCCAGCAGCCAATGGGCTGCCTCAGGGGGTGGCTACACCTTC

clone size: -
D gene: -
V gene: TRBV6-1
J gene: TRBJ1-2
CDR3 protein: CASSEFGGAYGYTF
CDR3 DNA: TGTGCCAGCAGTGAATTCGGGGGAGCCTATGGCTACACCTTC

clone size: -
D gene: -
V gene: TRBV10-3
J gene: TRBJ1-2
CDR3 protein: CAISESSVPRSGYTF
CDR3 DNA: TGTGCCATCAGTGAGTCGTCCGTGCCCCGGAGTGGCTACACCTTC

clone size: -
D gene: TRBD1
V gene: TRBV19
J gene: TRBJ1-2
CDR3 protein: CASSLTGQGAYGYTF
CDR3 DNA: TGTGCCAGTAGCCTAACCGGACAGGGGGCCTATGGCTACACCTTC

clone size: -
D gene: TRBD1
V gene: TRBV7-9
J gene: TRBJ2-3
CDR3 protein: CASSRQGVFVDTQYF
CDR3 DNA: TGTGCCAGCAGCCGCCAGGGGGTTTTTGTTGATACGCAGTATTTT

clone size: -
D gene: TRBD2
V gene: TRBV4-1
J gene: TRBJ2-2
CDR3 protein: CASSPLPGAGGNTGELFF
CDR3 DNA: TGCGCCAGCAGCCCGTTACCTGGGGCGGGAGGGAACACCGGGGAGCTGTTTTTT

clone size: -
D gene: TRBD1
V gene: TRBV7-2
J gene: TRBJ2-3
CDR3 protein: CASSLAPTGQGIGTQYF
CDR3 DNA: TGTGCCAGCAGCTTAGCCCCAACGGGACAGGGAATTGGTACGCAGTATTTT

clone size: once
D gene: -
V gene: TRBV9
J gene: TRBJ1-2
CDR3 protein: CASSVDPTPNYGYTF
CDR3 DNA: TGTGCCAGCAGCGTAGACCCCACTCCTAACTATGGCTACACCTTC

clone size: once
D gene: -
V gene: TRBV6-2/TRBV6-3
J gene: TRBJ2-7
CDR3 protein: CASRYSTGTPYEQYF
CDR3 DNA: TGTGCCAGCAGGTACTCGACAGGAACTCCCTACGAGCAGTACTTC

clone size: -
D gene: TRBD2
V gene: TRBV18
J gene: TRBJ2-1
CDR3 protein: CASSPQAGAGEFF
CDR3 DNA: TGTGCCAGCTCACCACAAGCGGGGGCCGGGGAGTTCTTC

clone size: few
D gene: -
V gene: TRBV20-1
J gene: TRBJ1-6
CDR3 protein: CSAATGVVHF
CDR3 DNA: TGCAGTGCCGCAACGGGGGTGGTACACTTT

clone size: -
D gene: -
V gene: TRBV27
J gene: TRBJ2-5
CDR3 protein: CASSSRQSLVKETQYF
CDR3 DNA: TGTGCCAGCAGTTCCCGACAGAGTTTAGTCAAAGAGACCCAGTACTTC

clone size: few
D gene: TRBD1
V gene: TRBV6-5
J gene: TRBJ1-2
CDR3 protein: CASSYGRGQAIYGYTF
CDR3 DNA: TGTGCCAGCAGTTACGGGAGGGGACAGGCGATCTATGGCTACACCTTC

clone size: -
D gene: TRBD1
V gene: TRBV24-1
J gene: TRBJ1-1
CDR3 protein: CATSGTGRSLKSEAFF
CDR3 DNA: TGTGCCACCAGTGGGACAGGGAGATCCCTTAAATCTGAAGCTTTCTTT

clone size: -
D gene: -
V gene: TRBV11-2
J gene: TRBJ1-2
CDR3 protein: CASSLPPDGYTF
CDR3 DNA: TGTGCCAGCAGCCTCCCTCCTGATGGCTACACCTTC

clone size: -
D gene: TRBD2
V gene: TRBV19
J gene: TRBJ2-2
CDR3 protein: CASSIQELAGLTGELFF
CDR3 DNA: TGTGCCAGTAGTATCCAGGAGTTAGCGGGGTTGACCGGGGAGCTGTTTTTT

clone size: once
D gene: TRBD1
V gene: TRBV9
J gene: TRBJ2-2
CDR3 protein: CASSVRQGRELFF
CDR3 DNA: TGTGCCAGCAGCGTCCGACAGGGCCGGGAGCTGTTTTTT

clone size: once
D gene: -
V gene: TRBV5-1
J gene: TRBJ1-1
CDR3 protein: CASSLGHQNTEAFF
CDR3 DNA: TGCGCCAGCAGCTTGGGACACCAGAACACTGAAGCTTTCTTT

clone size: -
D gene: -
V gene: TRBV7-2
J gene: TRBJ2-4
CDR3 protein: CASSLGGPLKNIQYF
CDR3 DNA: TGTGCCAGCAGCTTAGGTGGGCCGCTCAAAAACATTCAGTACTTC

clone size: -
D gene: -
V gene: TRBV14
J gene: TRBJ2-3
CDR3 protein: CASSQARRTDTQYF
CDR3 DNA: TGTGCCAGCAGCCAAGCCAGGCGCACAGATACGCAGTATTTT

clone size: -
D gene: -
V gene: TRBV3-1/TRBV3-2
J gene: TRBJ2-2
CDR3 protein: CASSLSAGVTFGGELFF
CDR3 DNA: TGTGCCAGCAGCCTTTCCGCAGGGGTGACCTTCGGCGGGGAGCTGTTTTTT

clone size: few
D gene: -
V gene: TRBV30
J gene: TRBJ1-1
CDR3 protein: CAWSYRDDGAFF
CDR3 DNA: TGTGCCTGGAGTTACAGGGACGATGGAGCTTTCTTT

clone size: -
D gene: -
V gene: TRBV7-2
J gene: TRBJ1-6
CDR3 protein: CASSLPTGRLSPLHF
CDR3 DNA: TGTGCCAGCAGCCTTCCTACAGGGCGGTTGTCACCCCTCCACTTT

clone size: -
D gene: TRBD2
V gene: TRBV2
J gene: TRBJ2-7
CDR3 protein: CASSAQGAGGYEQYF
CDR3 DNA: TGTGCCAGCAGTGCTCAAGGGGCGGGAGGCTACGAGCAGTACTTC

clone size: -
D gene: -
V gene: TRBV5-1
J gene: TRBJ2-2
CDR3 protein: CASNEGWETGELFF
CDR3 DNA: TGCGCCAGCAATGAGGGTTGGGAAACCGGGGAGCTGTTTTTT

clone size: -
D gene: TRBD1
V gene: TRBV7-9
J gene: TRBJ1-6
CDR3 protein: CASRDRGGSYNSPLHF
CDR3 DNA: TGTGCCAGCAGGGACAGGGGGGGGTCCTATAATTCACCCCTCCACTTT

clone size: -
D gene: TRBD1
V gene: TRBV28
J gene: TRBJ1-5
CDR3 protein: CASSTGQGHKRGQPQHF
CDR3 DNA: TGTGCCAGCAGTACGGGACAGGGGCATAAAAGAGGTCAGCCCCAGCATTTT

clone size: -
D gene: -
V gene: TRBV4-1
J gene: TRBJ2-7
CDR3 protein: CASSQDIAVREQYF
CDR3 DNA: TGCGCCAGCAGCCAAGATATAGCGGTTCGCGAGCAGTACTTC

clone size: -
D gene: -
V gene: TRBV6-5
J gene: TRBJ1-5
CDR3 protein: CASSYSRGGHQPQHF
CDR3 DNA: TGTGCCAGCAGTTACTCGAGGGGGGGTCATCAGCCCCAGCATTTT

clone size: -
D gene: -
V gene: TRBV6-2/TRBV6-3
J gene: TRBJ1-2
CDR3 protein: CASSYSNQGSGYTF
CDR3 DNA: TGTGCCAGCAGTTACTCGAACCAGGGTAGCGGCTACACCTTC

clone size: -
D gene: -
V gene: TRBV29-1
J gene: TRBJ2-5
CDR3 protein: CSVQQETQYF
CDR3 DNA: TGCAGCGTCCAACAAGAGACCCAGTACTTC

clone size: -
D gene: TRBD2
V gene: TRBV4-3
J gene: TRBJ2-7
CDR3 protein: CASSQDRSGVSYEQYF
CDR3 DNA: TGCGCCAGCAGCCAAGACCGAAGCGGGGTTTCCTACGAGCAGTACTTC

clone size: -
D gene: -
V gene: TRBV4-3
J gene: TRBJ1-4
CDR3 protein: CASSQETRHGNEKLFF
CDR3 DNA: TGCGCCAGCAGCCAAGAAACTCGACATGGCAATGAAAAACTGTTTTTT

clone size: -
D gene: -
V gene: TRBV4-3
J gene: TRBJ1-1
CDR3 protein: CASSQDSGKNTEAFF
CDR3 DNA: TGCGCCAGCAGCCAAGATTCCGGGAAGAACACTGAAGCTTTCTTT

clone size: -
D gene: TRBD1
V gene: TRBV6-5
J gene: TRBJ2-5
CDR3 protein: CASSPTGGQETQYF
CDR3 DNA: TGTGCCAGCAGTCCAACAGGGGGTCAAGAGACCCAGTACTTC

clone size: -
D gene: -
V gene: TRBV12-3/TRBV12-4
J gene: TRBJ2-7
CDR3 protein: CASSFLISYEQYF
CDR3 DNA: TGTGCCAGCAGTTTTCTTATCTCCTACGAGCAGTACTTC